This TCR beta chain was sequenced for a study of CD8+CD57+ T cells in acquired aplastic anemia. On the study more broadly: Sorted CD4+ plus CD8+ cells gave DNA averaging around 3 ug.

This clonotype has just a few counts. What it recognizes is unknown. Findings of the study overall: Researchers report that around 31 CD8+ CDR3 sequences appeared in both patients and controls.

The V end lost 6 bases, the J end lost 3 bases, and 12 bases lay between the germline ends. CDR3 length equals 13 residues. Germline CDR1 and CDR2: SNHLY and FYNNEI. Genomic DNA, the template, was used for profiling of the TCR beta VDJ and CDR3. TCRdb reprocessed the reads with MiXCR, giving one entry per CDR3 protein. The sample contains around 400,000 distinct CDR3 sequences, around 68% of which appear only once. Sequences were obtained from sorted CD4+, CD8+, or CD8+CD57+ T cells (not recorded which) from PBMCs. The chain uses TRBV2 and TRBJ2-7; D is possibly TRBD1 (6 bases). The receptor was isolated from a human donor in good health, serving as a control. Here the CDR3 reads CASRSGTNYEQYF. The CDR3 DNA is TGTGCCAGCAGATCCGGGACAAACTACGAGCAGTACTTC.